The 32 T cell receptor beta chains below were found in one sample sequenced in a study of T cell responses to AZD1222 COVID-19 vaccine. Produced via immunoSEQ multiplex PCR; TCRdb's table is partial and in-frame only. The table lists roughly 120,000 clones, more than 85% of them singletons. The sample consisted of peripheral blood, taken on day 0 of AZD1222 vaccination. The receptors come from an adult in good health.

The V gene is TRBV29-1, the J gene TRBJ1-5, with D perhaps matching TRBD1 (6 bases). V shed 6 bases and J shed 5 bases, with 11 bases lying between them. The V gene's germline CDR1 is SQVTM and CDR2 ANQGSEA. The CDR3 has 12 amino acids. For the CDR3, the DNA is TGCAGCGTAGCACAGGGTGATCAGCCCCAGCATTTT. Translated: CSVAQGDQPQHF.

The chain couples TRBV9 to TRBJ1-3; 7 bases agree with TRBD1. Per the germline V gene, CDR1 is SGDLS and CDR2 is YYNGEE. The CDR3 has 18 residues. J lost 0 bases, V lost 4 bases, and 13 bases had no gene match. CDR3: CASSPDRTPSYSGNTIYF. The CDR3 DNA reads TGTGCCAGCAGCCCGGACAGGACTCCCTCTTACTCTGGAAACACCATATATTTT.

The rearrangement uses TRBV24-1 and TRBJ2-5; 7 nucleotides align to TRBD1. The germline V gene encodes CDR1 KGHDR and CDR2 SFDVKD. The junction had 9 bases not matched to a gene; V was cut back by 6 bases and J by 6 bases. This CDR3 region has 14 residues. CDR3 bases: TGTGCCACCAGTAGTTGGGGACAGAAAAAGACCCAGTACTTC. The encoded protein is CATSSWGQKKTQYF.

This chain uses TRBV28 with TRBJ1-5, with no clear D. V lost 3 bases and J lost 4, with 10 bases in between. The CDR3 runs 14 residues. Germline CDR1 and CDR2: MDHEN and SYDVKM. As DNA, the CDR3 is TGTGCCAGCAGTTTCCACGGCAGGAATCAGCCCCAGCATTTT. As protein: CASSFHGRNQPQHF.

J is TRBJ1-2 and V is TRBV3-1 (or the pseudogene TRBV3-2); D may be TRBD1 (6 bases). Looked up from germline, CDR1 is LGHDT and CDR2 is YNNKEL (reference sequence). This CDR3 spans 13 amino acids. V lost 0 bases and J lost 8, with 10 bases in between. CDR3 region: CASSQDGTRGYTF. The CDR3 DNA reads TGTGCCAGCAGCCAAGATGGGACACGGGGCTACACCTTC.

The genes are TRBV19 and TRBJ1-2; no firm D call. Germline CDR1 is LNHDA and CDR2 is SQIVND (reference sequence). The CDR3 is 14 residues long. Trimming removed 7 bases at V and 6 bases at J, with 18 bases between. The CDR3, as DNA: TGTGCCAGTATCCCCGGTAGGTGGGAGAATGGCTACACCTTC. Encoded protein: CASIPGRWENGYTF. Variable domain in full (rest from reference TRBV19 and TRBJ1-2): DGGITQSPKYLFRKEGQNVTLSCEQNLNHDAMYWYRQDPGQGLRLIYYSQIVNDFQKGDIAEGYSVSREKKESFPLTVTSAQKNPTAFYLCASIPGRWENGYTFGSGTRLTVV.

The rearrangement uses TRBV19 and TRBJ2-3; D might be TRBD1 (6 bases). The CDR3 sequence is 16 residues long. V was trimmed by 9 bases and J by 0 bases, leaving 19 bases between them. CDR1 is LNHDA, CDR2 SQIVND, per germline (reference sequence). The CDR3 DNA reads TGTGCCAGCAAGAGAGTTTCGACAGGCAGCACAGATACGCAGTATTTT. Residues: CASKRVSTGSTDTQYF.

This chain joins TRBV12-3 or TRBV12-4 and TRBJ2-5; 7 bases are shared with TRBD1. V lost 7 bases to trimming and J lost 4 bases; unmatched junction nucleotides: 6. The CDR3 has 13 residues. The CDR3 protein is CASTRGLLETQYF. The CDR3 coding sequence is TGTGCCAGCACAAGGGGGCTTTTAGAGACCCAGTACTTC.

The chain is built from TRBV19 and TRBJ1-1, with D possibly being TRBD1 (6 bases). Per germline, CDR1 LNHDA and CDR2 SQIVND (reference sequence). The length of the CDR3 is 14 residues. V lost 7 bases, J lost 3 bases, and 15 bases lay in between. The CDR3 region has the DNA TGTGCCAGTACTGTGGGGGGCGAATACACTGAAGCTTTCTTT. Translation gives CASTVGGEYTEAFF.

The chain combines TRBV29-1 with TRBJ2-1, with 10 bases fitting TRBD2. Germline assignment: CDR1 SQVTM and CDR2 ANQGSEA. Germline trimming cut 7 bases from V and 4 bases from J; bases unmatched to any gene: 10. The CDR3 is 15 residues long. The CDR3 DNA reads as TGCAGCGGCCACATTGTACTAGCGGGGTACAATGAGCAGTTCTTC. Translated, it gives CSGHIVLAGYNEQFF.

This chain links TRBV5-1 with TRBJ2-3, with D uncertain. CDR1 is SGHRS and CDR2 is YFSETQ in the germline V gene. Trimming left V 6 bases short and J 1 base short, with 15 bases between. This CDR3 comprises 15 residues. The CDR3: CASTQGDPGTDTQYF. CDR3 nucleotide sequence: TGCGCCAGCACTCAAGGCGATCCAGGCACAGATACGCAGTATTTT.

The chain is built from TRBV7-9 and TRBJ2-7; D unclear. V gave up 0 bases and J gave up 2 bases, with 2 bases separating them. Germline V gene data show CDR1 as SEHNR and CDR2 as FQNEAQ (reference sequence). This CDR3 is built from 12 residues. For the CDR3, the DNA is TGTGCCAGCAGCTTAGCCACCTACGAGCAGTACTTC. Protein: CASSLATYEQYF.

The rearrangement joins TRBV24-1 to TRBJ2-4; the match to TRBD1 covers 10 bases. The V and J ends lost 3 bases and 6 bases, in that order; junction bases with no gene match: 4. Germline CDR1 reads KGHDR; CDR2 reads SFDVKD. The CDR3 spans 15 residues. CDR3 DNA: TGTGCCACCAGTGATGCGCGGACAGGGGGAAACATTCAGTACTTC. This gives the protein CATSDARTGGNIQYF.

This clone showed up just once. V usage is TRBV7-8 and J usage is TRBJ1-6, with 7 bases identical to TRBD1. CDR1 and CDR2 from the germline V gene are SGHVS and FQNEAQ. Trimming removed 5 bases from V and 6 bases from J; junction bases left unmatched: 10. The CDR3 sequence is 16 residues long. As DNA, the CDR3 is TGTGCCAGCAGCCCCCATCCGGGACAGACTAATTCACCCCTCCACTTT. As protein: CASSPHPGQTNSPLHF. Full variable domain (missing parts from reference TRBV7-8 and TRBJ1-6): GAGVSQSPRYKVAKRGQDVALRCDPISGHVSLFWYQQALGQGPEFLTYFQNEAQLDKSGLPSDRFFAERPEGSVSTLKIQRTQQEDSAVYLCASSPHPGQTNSPLHFGNGTRLTVT.

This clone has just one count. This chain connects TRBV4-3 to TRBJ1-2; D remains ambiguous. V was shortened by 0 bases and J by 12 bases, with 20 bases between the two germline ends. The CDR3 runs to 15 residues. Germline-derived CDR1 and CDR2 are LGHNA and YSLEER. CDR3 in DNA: TGCGCCAGCAGCCAAGAGGATCTACCGATGCCCACCCACACCTTC. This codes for CASSQEDLPMPTHTF.

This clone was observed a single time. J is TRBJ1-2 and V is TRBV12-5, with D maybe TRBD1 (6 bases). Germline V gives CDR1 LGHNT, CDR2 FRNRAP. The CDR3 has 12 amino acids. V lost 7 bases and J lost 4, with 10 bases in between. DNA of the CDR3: TGTGCTAGTGCCAAGGGGGTCTATGGCTACACCTTC. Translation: CASAKGVYGYTF.

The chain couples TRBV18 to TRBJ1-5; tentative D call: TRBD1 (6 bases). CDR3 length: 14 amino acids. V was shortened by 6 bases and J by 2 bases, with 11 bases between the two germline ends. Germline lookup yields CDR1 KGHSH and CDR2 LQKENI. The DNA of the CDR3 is TGTGCCAGCTCCCCCGGGGGCCGCAATCAGCCCCAGCATTTT. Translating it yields CASSPGGRNQPQHF.

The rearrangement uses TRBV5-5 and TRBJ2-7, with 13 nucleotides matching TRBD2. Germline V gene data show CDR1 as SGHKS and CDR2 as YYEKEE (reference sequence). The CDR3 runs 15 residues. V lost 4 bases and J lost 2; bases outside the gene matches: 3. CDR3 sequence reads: CASSPGTSGTYEQYF. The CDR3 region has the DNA TGTGCCAGCAGCCCGGGGACTAGCGGGACCTACGAGCAGTACTTC.

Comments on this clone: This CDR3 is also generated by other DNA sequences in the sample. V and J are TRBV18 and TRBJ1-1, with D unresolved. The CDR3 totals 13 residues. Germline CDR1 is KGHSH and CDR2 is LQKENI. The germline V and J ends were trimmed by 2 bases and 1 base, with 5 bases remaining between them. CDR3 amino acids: CASSPSPNTEAFF. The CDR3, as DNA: TGTGCCAGCTCACCATCTCCGAACACTGAAGCTTTCTTT. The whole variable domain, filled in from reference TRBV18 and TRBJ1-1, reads NAGVMQNPRHLVRRRGQEARLRCSPMKGHSHVYWYRQLPEEGLKFMVYLQKENIIDESGMPKERFSAEFPKEGPSILRIQQVVRGDSAAYFCASSPSPNTEAFFGQGTRLTVV.

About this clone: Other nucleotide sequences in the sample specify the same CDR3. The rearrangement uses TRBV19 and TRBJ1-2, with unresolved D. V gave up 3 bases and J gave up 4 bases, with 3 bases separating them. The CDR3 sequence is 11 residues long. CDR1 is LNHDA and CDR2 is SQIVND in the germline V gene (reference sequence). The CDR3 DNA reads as TGTGCCAGTAGTATCGGCTATGGCTACACCTTC. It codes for CASSIGYGYTF. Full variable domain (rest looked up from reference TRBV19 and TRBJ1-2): DGGITQSPKYLFRKEGQNVTLSCEQNLNHDAMYWYRQDPGQGLRLIYYSQIVNDFQKGDIAEGYSVSREKKESFPLTVTSAQKNPTAFYLCASSIGYGYTFGSGTRLTVV.

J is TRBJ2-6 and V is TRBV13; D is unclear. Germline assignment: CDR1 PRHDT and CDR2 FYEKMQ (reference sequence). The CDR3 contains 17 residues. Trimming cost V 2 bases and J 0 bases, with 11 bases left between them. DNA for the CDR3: TGTGCCAGCAGCTTATTCAGTGCATTCTCTGGGGCCAACGTCCTGACTTTC. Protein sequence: CASSLFSAFSGANVLTF.

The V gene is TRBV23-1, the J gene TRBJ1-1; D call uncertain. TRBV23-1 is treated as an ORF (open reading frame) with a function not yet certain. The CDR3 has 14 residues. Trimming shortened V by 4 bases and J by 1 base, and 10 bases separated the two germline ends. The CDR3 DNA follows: TGCGCCAGCAGTCGCAGGACGGCGAACACTGAAGCTTTCTTT. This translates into CASSRRTANTEAFF.

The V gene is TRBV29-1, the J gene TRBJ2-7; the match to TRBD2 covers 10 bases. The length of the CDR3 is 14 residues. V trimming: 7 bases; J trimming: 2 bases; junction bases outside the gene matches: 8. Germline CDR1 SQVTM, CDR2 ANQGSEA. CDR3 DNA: TGCAGCGCAAGAGCGGGAGGGTCTCCCTACGAGCAGTACTTC. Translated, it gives CSARAGGSPYEQYF.

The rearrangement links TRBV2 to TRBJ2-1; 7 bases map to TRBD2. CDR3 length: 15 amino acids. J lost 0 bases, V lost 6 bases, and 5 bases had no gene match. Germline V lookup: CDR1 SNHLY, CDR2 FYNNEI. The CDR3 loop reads CASRLAASSYNEQFF. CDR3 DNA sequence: TGTGCCAGCAGGCTAGCGGCGAGCTCCTACAATGAGCAGTTCTTC.

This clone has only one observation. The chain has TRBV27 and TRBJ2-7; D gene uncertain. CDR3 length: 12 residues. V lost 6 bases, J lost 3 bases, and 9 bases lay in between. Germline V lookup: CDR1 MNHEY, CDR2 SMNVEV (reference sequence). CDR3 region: CASSTSSYEQYF. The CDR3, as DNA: TGTGCCAGCAGCACTTCAAGCTACGAGCAGTACTTC.

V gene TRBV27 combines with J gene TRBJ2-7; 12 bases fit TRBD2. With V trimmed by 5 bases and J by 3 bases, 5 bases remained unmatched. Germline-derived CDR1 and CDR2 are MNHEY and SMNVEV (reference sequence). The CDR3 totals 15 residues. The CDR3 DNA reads TGTGCCAGCAGTGTGCGGACTAGCGGGATCTACGAGCAGTACTTC. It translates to CASSVRTSGIYEQYF.

The CDR3 DNA is TGTGCCAGCAGTTCCAGACCCGCGGCTACGCAGTATTTT. Translating it yields CASSSRPAATQYF. The chain couples TRBV27 to TRBJ2-3, with D unresolved. Trimming removed 4 bases at V and 8 bases at J, with 13 bases between. Germline V lookup: CDR1 MNHEY, CDR2 SMNVEV (reference sequence). The CDR3 contains 13 residues.

CDR3 sequence (DNA): TGTGCCAGCAGCCAGGTTGGGACCCTTGGGGATTCACCCCTCCACTTT. This sequence encodes CASSQVGTLGDSPLHF. This chain uses TRBV14 with TRBJ1-6; a weak D match, TRBD1 (5 bases). V was pared by 3 bases and J by 8 bases, with 17 bases between. This CDR3 is 16 amino acids long. Germline lookup yields CDR1 SGHDN and CDR2 FVKESK.

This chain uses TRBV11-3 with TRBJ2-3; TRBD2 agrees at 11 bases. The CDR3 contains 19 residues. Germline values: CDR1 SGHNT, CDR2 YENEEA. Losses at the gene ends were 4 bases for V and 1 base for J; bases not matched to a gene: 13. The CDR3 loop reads CASSSPGTSGPWGTDTQYF. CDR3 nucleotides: TGTGCCAGCAGCTCGCCCGGGACTAGCGGACCATGGGGCACAGATACGCAGTATTTT.

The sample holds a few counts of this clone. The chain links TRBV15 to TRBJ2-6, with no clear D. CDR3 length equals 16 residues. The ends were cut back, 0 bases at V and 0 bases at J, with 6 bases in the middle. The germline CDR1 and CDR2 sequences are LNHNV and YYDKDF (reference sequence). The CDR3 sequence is CATSRDTDSGANVLTF. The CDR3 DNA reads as TGTGCCACCAGCAGAGATACGGACTCTGGGGCCAACGTCCTGACTTTC.

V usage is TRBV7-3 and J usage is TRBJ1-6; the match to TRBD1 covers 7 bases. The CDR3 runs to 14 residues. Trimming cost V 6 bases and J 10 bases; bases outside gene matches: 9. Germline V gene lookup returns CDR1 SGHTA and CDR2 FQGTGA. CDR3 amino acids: CASSEQGSDSPLHF. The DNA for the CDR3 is TGTGCCAGCAGTGAACAGGGGTCGGACTCACCCCTCCACTTT.

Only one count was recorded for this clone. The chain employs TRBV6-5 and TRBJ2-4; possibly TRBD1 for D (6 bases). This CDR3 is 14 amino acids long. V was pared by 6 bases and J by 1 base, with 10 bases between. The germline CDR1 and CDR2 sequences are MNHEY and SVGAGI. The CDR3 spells CASRNRAAKNIQYF. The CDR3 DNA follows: TGTGCCAGCAGGAACAGGGCGGCCAAAAACATTCAGTACTTC.